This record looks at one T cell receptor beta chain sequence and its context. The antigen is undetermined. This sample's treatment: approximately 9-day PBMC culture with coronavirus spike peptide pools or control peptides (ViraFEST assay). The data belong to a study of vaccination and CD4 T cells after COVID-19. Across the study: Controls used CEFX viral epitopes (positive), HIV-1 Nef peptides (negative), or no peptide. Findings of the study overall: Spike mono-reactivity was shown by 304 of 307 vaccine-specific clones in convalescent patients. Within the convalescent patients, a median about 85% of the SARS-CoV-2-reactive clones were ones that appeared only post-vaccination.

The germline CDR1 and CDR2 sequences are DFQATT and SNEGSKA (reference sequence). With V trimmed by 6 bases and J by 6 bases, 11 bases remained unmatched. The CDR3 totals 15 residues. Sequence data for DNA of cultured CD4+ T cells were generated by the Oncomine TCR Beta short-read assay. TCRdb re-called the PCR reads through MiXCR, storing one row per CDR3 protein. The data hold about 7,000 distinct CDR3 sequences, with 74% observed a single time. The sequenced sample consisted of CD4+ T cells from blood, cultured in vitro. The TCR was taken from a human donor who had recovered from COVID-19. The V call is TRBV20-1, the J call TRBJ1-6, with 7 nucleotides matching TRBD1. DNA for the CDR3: TGCAGTGCCTTCGACAGGGTGAGAGTTAATTCACCCCTCCACTTT. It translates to CSAFDRVRVNSPLHF.